The rows below give T cell receptor beta chains drawn from one sample of a study of cytomegalovirus exposure and HLA in healthy donors. Profiling relied on immunoSEQ multiplex PCR, and the TCRdb table lists in-frame clones only, not all of them. Here the sample spans approximately 270,000 clones, about 80% being singletons. Sequencing used PBMCs. These receptors were obtained from a girl aged 2 to 9 in good health and CMV-seronegative. The CDR3 runs from the conserved cysteine through the conserved F or W. The order of the fields is D gene, J gene, clone size, V gene, CDR3 DNA, CDR3 protein. D genes are given only for firm matches. The size of a clone is reported for some rows only, either as once, few or many, or as a class for expanded clones.

TRBD2,TRBJ2-5,once,TRBV29-1,TGCAGCGTTGGGGGACTAGCGGGGCCAACCAAAGAGACCCAGTACTTC,CSVGGLAGPTKETQYF
.,TRBJ2-3,.,TRBV9,TGTGCCAGCAGCGTAGGAGGGAGCACAGATACGCAGTATTTT,CASSVGGSTDTQYF
TRBD1,TRBJ2-7,.,TRBV25-1,TGTGCCGGTGGGGACAGGGGGGGCTACGAGCAGTACTTC,CAGGDRGGYEQYF
.,TRBJ2-7,.,TRBV27,TGTGCCAGCAGTTTTGGGCAGGGCCCATCCTACGAGCAGTACTTC,CASSFGQGPSYEQYF
.,TRBJ1-5,.,TRBV30,TGTGCCTGGAGCGCTAAGGTCCTTATTAACTCCCAAATCAGGGAAAGTAGCAATCAGCCCCAGCATTTT,CAWSAKVLINSQIRESSNQPQHF
.,TRBJ2-7,once,TRBV13,TGTGCCAGCAGACCCTCCGGGACATCGAGCGAGCAGTACTTC,CASRPSGTSSEQYF
.,TRBJ2-7,.,TRBV19,TGTGCCAGTAGTATAGTGAACAGGGTAGACTACGAGCAGTACTTC,CASSIVNRVDYEQYF
.,TRBJ1-5,.,TRBV6-4,TGTGCCAGCAGGAGACAGCCGAGCAATCAGCCCCAGCATTTT,CASRRQPSNQPQHF
TRBD1,TRBJ2-1,once,TRBV5-1,TGCGCCAGCAGCTTTGACCCGGGACAGCGATCGACCTACAATGAGCAGTTCTTC,CASSFDPGQRSTYNEQFF
TRBD2,TRBJ2-1,.,TRBV27,TGTGCCAGCAGTTTCAGCCTAGCGGGAGTAGGCGAGCAGTTCTTC,CASSFSLAGVGEQFF
.,TRBJ1-5,.,TRBV28,TGTGCCAGCAGTTTTGCTCGGCGGAGCCCCATCCCCGATCAGCCCCAGCATTTT,CASSFARRSPIPDQPQHF
TRBD1,TRBJ1-1,.,TRBV28,TGTGCCAGTCTAAGGGGGCTTGCTGAAGCTTTCTTT,CASLRGLAEAFF
.,TRBJ1-3,.,TRBV14,TGTGCCAGCAGCCAAGATGATGGCAGGGATCTCTCTGGAAACACCATATATTTT,CASSQDDGRDLSGNTIYF
TRBD1,TRBJ1-2,few,TRBV4-2,TGTGCCAGCAGCCACCGACGAAAGGGGGCCTATGGCTACACCTTC,CASSHRRKGAYGYTF
.,TRBJ2-7,once,TRBV2,TGTGCCAGAGGGAGGAAGGGACAGCCTTTCTACGAGCAGTACTTC,CARGRKGQPFYEQYF
TRBD1,TRBJ1-1,.,TRBV5-6,TGTGCCAGCAGCGGAATAAACCGGGACAGGGAGAACACTGAAGCTTTCTTT,CASSGINRDRENTEAFF
.,TRBJ2-5,few,TRBV25-1,TGTGCCAGCAGTGCCAGGGCTCTGGGTAGAGAGACCCAGTACTTC,CASSARALGRETQYF
TRBD1,TRBJ1-4,.,TRBV5-4,TGTGCCAGCAGCTTGGGGCACAGGGGAGAACGGGAAAAACTGTTTTTT,CASSLGHRGEREKLFF
.,TRBJ1-1,.,TRBV6-6,TGTGCCAGCAGGCCACTATCATACATGAACACTGAAGCTTTCTTT,CASRPLSYMNTEAFF
.,TRBJ2-1,once,TRBV5-4,TGTGCCAGCAGCTTAGGAGGGGCGGTATACAATGAGCAGTTCTTC,CASSLGGAVYNEQFF
TRBD2,TRBJ2-3,.,TRBV9,TGTGCCAGCAGCGCACAACTAGCGGACACAGATACGCAGTATTTT,CASSAQLADTDTQYF
.,TRBJ1-2,.,TRBV29-1,TGCAGCGTTGCTCTGGGAGGAGGCTACACCTTC,CSVALGGGYTF
.,TRBJ2-1,.,TRBV14,TGTGCCAGCAGCCAAGAGCTCCGGGCGGGGGAGCAGTTCTTC,CASSQELRAGEQFF
TRBD2,TRBJ2-3,.,TRBV5-6,TGTGCCAGCAGCTTCCGGGGGGGCCTTCTGACAGATACGCAGTATTTT,CASSFRGGLLTDTQYF
.,TRBJ2-7,.,TRBV2,TGTGCCAGCAGTCCTCAGGGGTACGAGCAGTACTTC,CASSPQGYEQYF
.,TRBJ1-1,once,TRBV30,TGTGCCTGGAGTGTACGGACTTTTAGGTTT,CAWSVRTFRF
.,TRBJ1-5,.,TRBV12-2,TGTGCAAGTCGCCAAAAGGGACAGGGGAGTCAGCCCCAGCATTTT,CASRQKGQGSQPQHF
TRBD2,TRBJ2-7,.,TRBV5-8,TGTGCCAGCAGCACAAACCTAGCGGGAGACCTTGTCTTCGAGCAGTACTTC,CASSTNLAGDLVFEQYF
TRBD2,TRBJ2-1,.,TRBV2,TGTGCCAGCAGCGCCCTAGGGGCTAGCGGGAGAAATGAGCAGTTCTTC,CASSALGASGRNEQFF
TRBD1,TRBJ1-1,.,TRBV18,TGTGCCAGCTCACTTTCCCCCCCGAGGACAGGAAGTGAAGCTTTCTTT,CASSLSPPRTGSEAFF
.,TRBJ1-4,few,TRBV29-1,TGCAGCGTTACAGGGAGATCTACAACTAATGAAAAACTGTTTTTT,CSVTGRSTTNEKLFF
TRBD2,TRBJ2-5,.,TRBV7-8,TGTGCCAGCAGCCCCCGCCGAGGGACTAGCGGGTTGGGGACCCAGTACTTC,CASSPRRGTSGLGTQYF
TRBD1,TRBJ1-5,.,TRBV18,TGTGCCAGCTCACCACCGGGGACAGGGGGCAATCAGCCCCAGCATTTT,CASSPPGTGGNQPQHF